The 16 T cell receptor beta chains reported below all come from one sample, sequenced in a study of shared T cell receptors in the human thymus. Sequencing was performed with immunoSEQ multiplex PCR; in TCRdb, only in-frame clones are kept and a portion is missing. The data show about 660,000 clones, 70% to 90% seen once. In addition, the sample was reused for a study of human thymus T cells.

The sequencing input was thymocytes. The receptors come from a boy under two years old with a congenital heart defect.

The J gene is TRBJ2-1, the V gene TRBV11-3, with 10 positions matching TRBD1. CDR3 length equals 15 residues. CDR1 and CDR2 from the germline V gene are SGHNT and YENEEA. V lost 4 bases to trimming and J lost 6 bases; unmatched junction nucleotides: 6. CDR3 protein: CASSSRGQGTNEQFF. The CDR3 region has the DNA TGTGCCAGCAGCTCCCGGGGACAGGGGACCAATGAGCAGTTCTTC.

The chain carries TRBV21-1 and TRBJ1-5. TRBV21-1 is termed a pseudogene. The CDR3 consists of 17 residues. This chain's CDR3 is CASSKARPFHSNQPQHF. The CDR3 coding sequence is TGTGCCAGCAGCAAAGCGAGGCCATTCCATAGCAATCAGCCCCAGCATTTT.

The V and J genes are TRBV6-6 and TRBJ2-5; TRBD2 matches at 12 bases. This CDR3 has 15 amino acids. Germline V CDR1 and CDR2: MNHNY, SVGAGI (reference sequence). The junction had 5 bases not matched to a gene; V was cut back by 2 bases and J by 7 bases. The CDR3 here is CASSYPLAGGGTQYF. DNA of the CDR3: TGTGCCAGCAGTTACCCGCTAGCGGGAGGGGGGACCCAGTACTTC.

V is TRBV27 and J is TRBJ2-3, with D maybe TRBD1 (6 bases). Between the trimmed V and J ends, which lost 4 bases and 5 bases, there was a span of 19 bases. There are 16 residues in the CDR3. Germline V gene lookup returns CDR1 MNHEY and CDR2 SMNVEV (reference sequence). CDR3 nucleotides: TGTGCCAGCAGTTCCCAGGGGCCCGCGCCCGGAGATACGCAGTATTTT. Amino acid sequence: CASSSQGPAPGDTQYF.

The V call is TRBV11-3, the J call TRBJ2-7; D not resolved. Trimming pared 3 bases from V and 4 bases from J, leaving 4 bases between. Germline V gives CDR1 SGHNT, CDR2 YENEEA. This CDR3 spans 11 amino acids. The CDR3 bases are TGTGCCAGCAGCTTTGAGTACGAGCAGTACTTC. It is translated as CASSFEYEQYF.

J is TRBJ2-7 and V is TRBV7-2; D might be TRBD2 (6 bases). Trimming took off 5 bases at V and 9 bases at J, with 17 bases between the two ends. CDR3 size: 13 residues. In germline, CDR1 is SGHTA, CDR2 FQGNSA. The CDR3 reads CASSAGTPRGQYF. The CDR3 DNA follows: TGTGCCAGCAGCGCCGGGACTCCCAGAGGGCAGTACTTC.

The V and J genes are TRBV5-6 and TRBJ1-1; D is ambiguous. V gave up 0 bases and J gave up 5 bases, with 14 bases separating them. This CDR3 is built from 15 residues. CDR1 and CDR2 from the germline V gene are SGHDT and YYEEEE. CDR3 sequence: CASSLGTRRGTEAFF. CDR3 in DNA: TGTGCCAGCAGCTTGGGCACGAGGCGGGGAACTGAAGCTTTCTTT.

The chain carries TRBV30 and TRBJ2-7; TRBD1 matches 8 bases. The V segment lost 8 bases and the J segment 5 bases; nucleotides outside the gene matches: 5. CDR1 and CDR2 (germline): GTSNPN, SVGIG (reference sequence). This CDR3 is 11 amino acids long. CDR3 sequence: CARQDRDEQYF. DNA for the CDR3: TGTGCCAGACAGGACAGGGACGAGCAGTACTTC.

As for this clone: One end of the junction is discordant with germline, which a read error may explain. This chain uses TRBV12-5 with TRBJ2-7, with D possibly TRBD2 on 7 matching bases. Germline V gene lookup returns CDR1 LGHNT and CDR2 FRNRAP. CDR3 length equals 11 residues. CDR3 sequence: CASGGGGGLNF. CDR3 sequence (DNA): TGTGCTAGTGGGGGGGGCGGGGGACTCAACTTC. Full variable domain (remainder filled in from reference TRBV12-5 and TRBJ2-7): DARVTQTPRHKVTEMGQEVTMRCQPILGHNTVFWYRQTMMQGLELLAYFRNRAPLDDSGMPKDRFSAEMPDATLATLKIQPSEPRDSAVYFCASGGGGGLNFGPGTRLTVT.

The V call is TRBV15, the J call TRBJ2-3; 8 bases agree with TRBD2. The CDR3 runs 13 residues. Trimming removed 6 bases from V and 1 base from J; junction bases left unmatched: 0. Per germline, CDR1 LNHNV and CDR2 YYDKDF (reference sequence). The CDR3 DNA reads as TGTGCCACCAGTAGCGGGGGCACAGATACGCAGTATTTT. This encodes CATSSGGTDTQYF.

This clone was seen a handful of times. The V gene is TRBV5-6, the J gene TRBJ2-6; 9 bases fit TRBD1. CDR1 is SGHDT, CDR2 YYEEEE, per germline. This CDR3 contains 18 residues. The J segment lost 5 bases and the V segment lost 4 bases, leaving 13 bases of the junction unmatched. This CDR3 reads CASSTQRDRAGRANVLTF. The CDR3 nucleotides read TGTGCCAGCAGCACCCAGAGGGACAGGGCAGGGAGGGCCAACGTCCTGACTTTC.

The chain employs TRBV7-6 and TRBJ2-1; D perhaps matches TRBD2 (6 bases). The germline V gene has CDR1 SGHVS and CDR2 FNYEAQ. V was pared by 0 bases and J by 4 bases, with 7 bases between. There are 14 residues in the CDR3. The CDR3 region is CASSLAGGYNEQFF. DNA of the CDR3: TGTGCCAGCAGCTTAGCGGGGGGATACAATGAGCAGTTCTTC.

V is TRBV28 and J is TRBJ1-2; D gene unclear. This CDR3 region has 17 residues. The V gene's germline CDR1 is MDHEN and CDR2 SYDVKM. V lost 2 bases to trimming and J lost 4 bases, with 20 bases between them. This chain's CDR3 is CASSLQPPLGRSYGYTF. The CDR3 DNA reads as TGTGCCAGCAGTTTACAGCCCCCGCTGGGGAGGTCCTATGGCTACACCTTC.

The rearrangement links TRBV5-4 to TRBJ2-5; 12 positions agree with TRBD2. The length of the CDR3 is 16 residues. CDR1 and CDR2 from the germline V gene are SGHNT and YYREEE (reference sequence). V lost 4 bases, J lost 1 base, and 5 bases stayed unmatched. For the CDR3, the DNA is TGTGCCAGCAGCCAGACTAGCGGGAGCCTCCAAGAGACCCAGTACTTC. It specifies CASSQTSGSLQETQYF.

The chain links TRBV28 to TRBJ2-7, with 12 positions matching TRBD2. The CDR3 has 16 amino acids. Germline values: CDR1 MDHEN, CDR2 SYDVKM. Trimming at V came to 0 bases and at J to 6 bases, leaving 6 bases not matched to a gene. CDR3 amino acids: CASSLWTSGSRLEQYF. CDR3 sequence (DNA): TGTGCCAGCAGTTTATGGACTAGCGGGAGCCGGCTCGAGCAGTACTTC.

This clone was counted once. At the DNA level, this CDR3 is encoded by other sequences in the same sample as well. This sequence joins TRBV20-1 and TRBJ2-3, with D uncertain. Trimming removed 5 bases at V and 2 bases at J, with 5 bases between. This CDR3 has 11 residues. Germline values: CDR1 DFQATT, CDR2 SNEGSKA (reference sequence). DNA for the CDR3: TGCAGTGCTCCTTCCACAGATACGCAGTATTTT. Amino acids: CSAPSTDTQYF.